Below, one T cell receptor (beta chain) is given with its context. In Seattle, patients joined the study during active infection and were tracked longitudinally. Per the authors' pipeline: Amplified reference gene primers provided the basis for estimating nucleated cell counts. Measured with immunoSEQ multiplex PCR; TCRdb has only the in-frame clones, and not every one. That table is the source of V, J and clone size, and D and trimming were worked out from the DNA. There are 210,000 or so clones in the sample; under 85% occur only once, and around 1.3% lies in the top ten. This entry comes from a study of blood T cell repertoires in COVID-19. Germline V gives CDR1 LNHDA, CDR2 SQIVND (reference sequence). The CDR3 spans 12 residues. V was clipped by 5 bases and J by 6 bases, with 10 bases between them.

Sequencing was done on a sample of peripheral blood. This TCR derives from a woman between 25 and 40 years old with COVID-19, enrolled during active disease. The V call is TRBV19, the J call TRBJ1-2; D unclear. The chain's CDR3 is CASSLASDGYTF. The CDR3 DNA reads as TGTGCCAGTAGTCTTGCGTCGGATGGCTACACCTTC.